This TCR beta chain stems from a study of Graves' ophthalmopathy and Graves' hyperthyroidism. Amplified material comprised TCR beta CDR3 regions derived from RNA transcripts. After a first-round RT-PCR with HTBI primers, a second-round multiplex PCR was run. MiXCR, applied by TCRdb to the multiplex PCR reads, yields one record per CDR3 protein. The sample has under 200,000 distinct CDR3 sequences; 30% to 45% are singletons. Regarding the study as a whole: For separating ophthalmopathy from stable hyperthyroidism, a 13-signature model gave 87.88% sensitivity and roughly 78% specificity.

Under 3 months in duration, the ophthalmopathy in affected donors had moderate-to-severe activity, CAS ≥3 and NOSPECS ≥4. This clonotype occurred many times. Its antigen is undetermined. The sample comprised peripheral blood. The clonotype comes from a woman aged 35 to 49 with Graves' ophthalmopathy.

The CDR3: CAWSVGDLNTIYF. For the CDR3, the DNA is TGTGCCTGGAGTGTGGGGGACTTGAACACCATATATTTT. The chain uses TRBV30 and TRBJ1-3; D might be TRBD1 (5 bases). V was clipped by 0 bases and J by 7 bases, with 10 bases between them. This CDR3 comprises 13 residues. Germline CDR1 GTSNPN, CDR2 SVGIG (reference sequence).